Listed below are T cell receptor beta chains from one sample, sequenced in a study of blood T cells in healthy people across ages. TCRdb re-called the 5' RACE reads with MiXCR, one entry per CDR3 protein. This sample has 650,000 to 1,000,000 distinct CDR3 sequences; around 34% occur once, and the top ten carry under 15%. The specimen sequenced was blood. These receptors all come from a man between 18 and 35 years old in good health. The CDR3 runs from the conserved cysteine through the conserved F or W. The D gene is left open where the match is weak. Clone size is shown for a subset of rows, as once, few, many or a class of expanded clone.

V gene,D gene,J gene,clone size,CDR3 DNA,CDR3 protein
TRBV7-2,-,TRBJ1-2,-,TGTGCCAGCAGCCGACGCCAGGCGATTGGATATGGCTACACCTTC,CASSRRQAIGYGYTF
TRBV7-2,-,TRBJ2-7,-,TGTGCCAGCAGCTTAGAAAACGGACTCTACGAGCAGTACTTC,CASSLENGLYEQYF
TRBV12-3/TRBV12-4,TRBD1,TRBJ1-1,-,TGTGCCAGCAGTTTCGGACAGGGGTACGTCACTGAAGCTTTCTTT,CASSFGQGYVTEAFF
TRBV12-3/TRBV12-4,-,TRBJ1-1,few,TGTGCCAGCAGTCGTACAGGGAATGAAGCTTTCTTT,CASSRTGNEAFF
TRBV15,-,TRBJ2-7,-,TGTGCCACCAGCAGAGGTGCCTACAATGAGCAGTACTTC,CATSRGAYNEQYF
TRBV7-2,-,TRBJ2-1,many,TGTGCCAGCAGCTTAGTCGGGGGCTTATCCTACAATGAGCAGTTCTTC,CASSLVGGLSYNEQFF
TRBV20-1,-,TRBJ1-2,-,TGCAGTGCTAGACCGTTTCGCAGGGAACCGGTTTCCGAGGGCTACACCTTC,CSARPFRREPVSEGYTF
TRBV7-2,TRBD1,TRBJ2-1,-,TGTGCCAGCGGGACAGGGAGGGCCAATGAGCAGTTCTTC,CASGTGRANEQFF
TRBV7-2,-,TRBJ1-2,-,TGTGCCAGCAGCTTAGGGGTCACCAACTATGGCTACACCTTC,CASSLGVTNYGYTF
TRBV7-9,-,TRBJ1-6,few,TGTGCCAGCAGGCGCAGGACACGGATAAAGTCCTATAATTCACCCCTCCACTTT,CASRRRTRIKSYNSPLHF
TRBV28,-,TRBJ1-1,-,TGTGCCAGCAAGAGGACAGCGAACACTGATGCTTTCTTT,CASKRTANTDAFF
TRBV20-1,-,TRBJ2-3,few,TGCAGTGCTAGCTCAGGGGCGGGTGTCACAGATACGCAGTATTTT,CSASSGAGVTDTQYF
TRBV14,TRBD1,TRBJ1-1,few,TGTGCCAGCAGCCAAGGATTGTGGTCCGGGACAGAGAGGAACACTGAAGCTTTCTTT,CASSQGLWSGTERNTEAFF
TRBV20-1,-,TRBJ1-6,few,TGCAGTGCTGGATCACCCCTCCACTTT,CSAGSPLHF
TRBV7-2,-,TRBJ2-3,-,TGTACCAGCAGCTTAGTCCCCCTCACAGATACGCAGTATTTT,CTSSLVPLTDTQYF
TRBV25-1,-,TRBJ1-2,-,TGTGCCAGCAGTGAAGACTGGGATTCTCCCTATGGCTACACCTTC,CASSEDWDSPYGYTF
TRBV7-2,-,TRBJ1-1,-,TGTGCCAGCAGCCGGACACCGGGGATGAACACTGAAGCTTTCTTT,CASSRTPGMNTEAFF
TRBV9,TRBD1,TRBJ2-1,few,TGTGCCAGCAGCCCTCGCGGGACAGGGGACTACAATGAGCAGTTCTTC,CASSPRGTGDYNEQFF